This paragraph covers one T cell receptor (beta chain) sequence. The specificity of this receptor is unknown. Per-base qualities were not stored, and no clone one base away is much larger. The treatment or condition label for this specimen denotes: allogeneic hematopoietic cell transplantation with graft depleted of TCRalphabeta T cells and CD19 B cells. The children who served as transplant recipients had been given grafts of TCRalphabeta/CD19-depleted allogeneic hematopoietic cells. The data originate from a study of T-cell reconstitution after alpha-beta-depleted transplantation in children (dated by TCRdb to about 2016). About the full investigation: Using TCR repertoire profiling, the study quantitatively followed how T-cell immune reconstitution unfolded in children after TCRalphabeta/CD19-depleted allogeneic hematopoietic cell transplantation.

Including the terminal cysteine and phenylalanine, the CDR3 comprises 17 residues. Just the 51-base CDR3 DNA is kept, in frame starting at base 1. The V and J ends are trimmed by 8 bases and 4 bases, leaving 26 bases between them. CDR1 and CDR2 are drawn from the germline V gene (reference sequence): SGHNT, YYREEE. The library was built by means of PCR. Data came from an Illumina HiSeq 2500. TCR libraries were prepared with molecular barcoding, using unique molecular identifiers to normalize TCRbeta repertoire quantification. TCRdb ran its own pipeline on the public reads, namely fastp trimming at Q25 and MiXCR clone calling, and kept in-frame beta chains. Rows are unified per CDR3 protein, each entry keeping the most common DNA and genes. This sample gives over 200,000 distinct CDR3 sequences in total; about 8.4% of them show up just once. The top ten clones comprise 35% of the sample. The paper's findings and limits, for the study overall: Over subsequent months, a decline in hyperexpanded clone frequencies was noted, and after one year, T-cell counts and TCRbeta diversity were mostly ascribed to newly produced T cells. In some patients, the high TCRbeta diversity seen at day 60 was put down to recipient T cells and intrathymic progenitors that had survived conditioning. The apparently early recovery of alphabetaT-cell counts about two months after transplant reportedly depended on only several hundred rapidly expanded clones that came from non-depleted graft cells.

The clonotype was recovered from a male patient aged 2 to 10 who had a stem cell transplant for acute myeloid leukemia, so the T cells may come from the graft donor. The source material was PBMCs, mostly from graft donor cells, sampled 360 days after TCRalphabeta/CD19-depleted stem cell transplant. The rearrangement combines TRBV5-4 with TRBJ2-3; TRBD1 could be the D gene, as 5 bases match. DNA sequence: TGTGCCAGTAAGCTTAATAAGAGGACACACTGGGCAGATACGCAGTATTTT. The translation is CASKLNKRTHWADTQYF.